The T cell receptor (beta chain) described here comes from a study of CD8 T cells in Susac syndrome. The CDR3 is 13 residues long. The V gene lost 4 bases and the J gene lost 4 bases, with 9 bases spanning the gap. Germline V gene sequence: CDR1 SGHDN, CDR2 FVKESK. This clonotype was seen once. Reverse transcription of about 0.45 to 1 ug RNA used random hexamers. TCRdb itself ran the immunoSEQ multiplex PCR reads through MiXCR, one entry per CDR3 protein. The sample gives approximately 150,000 distinct CDR3 sequences, roughly 94% of which show up once; roughly 0.099% is in the top ten. This receptor was identified in a human donor with multiple sclerosis. V usage is TRBV14 and J usage is TRBJ2-3; D not certain. What was sequenced was CD4+ T cells from PBMCs. The CDR3 DNA follows: TGTGCCAGCAGCCCCTTCGGTTCAGATACGCAGTATTTT. Amino acid sequence: CASSPFGSDTQYF.